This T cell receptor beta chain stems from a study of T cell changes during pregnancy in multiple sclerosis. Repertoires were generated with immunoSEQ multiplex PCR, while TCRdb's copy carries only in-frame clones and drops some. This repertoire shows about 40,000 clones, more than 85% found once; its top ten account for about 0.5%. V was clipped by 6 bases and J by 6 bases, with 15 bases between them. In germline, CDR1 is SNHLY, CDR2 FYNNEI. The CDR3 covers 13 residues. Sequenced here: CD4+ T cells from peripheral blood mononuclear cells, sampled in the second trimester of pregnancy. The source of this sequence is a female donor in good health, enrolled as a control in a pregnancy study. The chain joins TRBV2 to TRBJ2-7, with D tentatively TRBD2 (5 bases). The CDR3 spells CASRALGGPEQYF. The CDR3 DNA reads TGTGCCAGCAGAGCCTTAGGCGGGCCCGAGCAGTACTTC.